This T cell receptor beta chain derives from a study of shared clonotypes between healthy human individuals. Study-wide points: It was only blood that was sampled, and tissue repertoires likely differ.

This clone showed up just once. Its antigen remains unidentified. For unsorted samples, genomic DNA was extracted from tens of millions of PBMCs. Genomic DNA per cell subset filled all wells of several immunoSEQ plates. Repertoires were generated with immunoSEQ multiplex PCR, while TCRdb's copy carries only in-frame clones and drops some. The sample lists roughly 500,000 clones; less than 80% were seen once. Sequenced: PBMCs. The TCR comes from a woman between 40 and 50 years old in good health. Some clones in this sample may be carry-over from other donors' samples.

The CDR3 is CASSSVSTDTQYF. CDR3 sequence (DNA): TGTGCCAGTAGCAGCGTTAGCACAGATACGCAGTATTTT. This chain connects TRBV19 to TRBJ2-3; no clear D gene. CDR3 length: 13 residues. The V end lost 6 bases, the J end lost 0 bases, and 7 bases lay between the germline ends. Germline V gene lookup returns CDR1 LNHDA and CDR2 SQIVND (reference sequence).